This T cell receptor (beta chain) was recovered during a study of long-term antiretroviral therapy in people with HIV. With respect to this clone: Its specificity is not known.

Study outcomes and limitations: All blood samples came from the years 2004 to 2017, possibly under older ART regimens. At every time point, clones expanded before ART dominated the repertoire.

The assay used was immunoSEQ (version v3.0), run at survey level. The assay was immunoSEQ multiplex PCR, and TCRdb's table has in-frame clones only and misses some. Counted here are about 33,000 clones, about 80% occurring once; the ten biggest clones make up about 7%. Sequences were derived from unsorted PBMCs, sampled 2 years after starting antiretroviral therapy. The clonotype was recovered from a woman aged 50 to 60 with HIV.

The CDR3 region is CASSSPGGSDTQYF. CDR3 in DNA: TGCGCCAGCAGCTCCCCGGGCGGGTCAGATACGCAGTATTTT. The chain has TRBV5-1 and TRBJ2-3, with a possible D match to TRBD2 (5 bases). This CDR3 has 14 amino acids. With 3 bases removed from V and 4 bases from J, the gap between germline ends came to 12 bases. From germline, CDR1 is SGHRS and CDR2 YFSETQ. Supplemented by reference TRBV5-1 and TRBJ2-3, the full variable domain reads KAGVTQTPRYLIKTRGQQVTLSCSPISGHRSVSWYQQTPGQGLQFLFEYFSETQRNKGNFPGRFSGRQFSNSRSEMNVSTLELGDSALYLCASSSPGGSDTQYFGPGTRLTVL.